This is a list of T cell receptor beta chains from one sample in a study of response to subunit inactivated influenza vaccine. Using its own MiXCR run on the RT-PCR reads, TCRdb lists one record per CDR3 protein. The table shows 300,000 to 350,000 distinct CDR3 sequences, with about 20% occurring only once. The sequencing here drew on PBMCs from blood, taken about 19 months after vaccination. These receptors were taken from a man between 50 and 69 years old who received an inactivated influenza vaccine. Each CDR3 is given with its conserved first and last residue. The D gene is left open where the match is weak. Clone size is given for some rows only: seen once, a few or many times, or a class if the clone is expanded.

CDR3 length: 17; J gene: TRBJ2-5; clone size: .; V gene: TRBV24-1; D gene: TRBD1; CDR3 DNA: TGTGCCACCAGTGTCTCCGCTGGACAGGGCGGTGAAGAGACCCAGTACTTC; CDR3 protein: CATSVSAGQGGEETQYF
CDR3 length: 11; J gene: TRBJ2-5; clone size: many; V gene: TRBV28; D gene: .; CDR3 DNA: TGTGCCAGCAGTACACGAAGGACCCAGTACTTC; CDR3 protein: CASSTRRTQYF
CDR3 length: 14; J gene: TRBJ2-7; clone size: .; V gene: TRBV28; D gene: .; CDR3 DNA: TGTGCCAGCTCCCCTCTGGGAATATCCTACGAGCAGTACTTC; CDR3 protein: CASSPLGISYEQYF
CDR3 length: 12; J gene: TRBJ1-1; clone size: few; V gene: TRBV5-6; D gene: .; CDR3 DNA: TGTGCCAGCAGCTTGGCTGGCAAGAGAGCTTTCTTT; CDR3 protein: CASSLAGKRAFF
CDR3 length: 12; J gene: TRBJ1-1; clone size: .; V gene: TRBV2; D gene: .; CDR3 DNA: TGTGCCAGCAGGGGGTTGGGCACTGAAGCTTTCTTT; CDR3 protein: CASRGLGTEAFF
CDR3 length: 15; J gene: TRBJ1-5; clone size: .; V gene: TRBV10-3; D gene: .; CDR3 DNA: TGTGCCATCAGTGTGGGAGGGGGGGGCGGCCAGCCCCAGCATTTT; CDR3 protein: CAISVGGGGGQPQHF
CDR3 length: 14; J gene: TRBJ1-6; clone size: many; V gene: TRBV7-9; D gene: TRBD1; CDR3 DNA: TGTGCCAGCAGCTGGACAGGGTATGAGTCACCCCTCCACTTT; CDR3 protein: CASSWTGYESPLHF
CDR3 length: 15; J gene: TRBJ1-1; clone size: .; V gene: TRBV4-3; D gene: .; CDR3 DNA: TGCGCCAGCAGCCAAGTCGAGGGACGGACCGCGGGGTCTTTCTTT; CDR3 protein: CASSQVEGRTAGSFF
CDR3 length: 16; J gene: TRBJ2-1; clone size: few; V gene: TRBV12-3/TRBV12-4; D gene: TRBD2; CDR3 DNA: TGTGCCAGCAGCGCTCTCGGGACTAGACTCTACAATGAGCAGTTCTTC; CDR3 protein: CASSALGTRLYNEQFF
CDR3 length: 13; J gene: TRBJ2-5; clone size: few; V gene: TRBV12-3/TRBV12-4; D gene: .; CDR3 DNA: TGTGCCAGCAACCAAGGACAGCAAGAGACCCAGTACTTC; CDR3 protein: CASNQGQQETQYF
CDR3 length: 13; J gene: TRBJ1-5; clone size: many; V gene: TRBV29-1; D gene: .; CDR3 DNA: TGCAGCGTTTCTTCAGCCGGGGGACAGCCCCAGCATTTT; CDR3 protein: CSVSSAGGQPQHF
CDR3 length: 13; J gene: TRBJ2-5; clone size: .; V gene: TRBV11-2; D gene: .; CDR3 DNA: TGTGCCAGCAGCCTAGGGGACCTGGAGACCCAGTACTTC; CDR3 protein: CASSLGDLETQYF
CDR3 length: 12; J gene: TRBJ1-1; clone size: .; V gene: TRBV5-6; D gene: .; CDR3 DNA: TGTGCCAGCAGCCAAAAGCGCACTGAAGCTTTCTTT; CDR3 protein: CASSQKRTEAFF
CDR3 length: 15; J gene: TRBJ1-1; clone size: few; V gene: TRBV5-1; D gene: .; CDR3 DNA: TGCGCCAGCAGCTTGTCAAAGATCCGGGACACTGAAGCTTTCTTT; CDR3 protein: CASSLSKIRDTEAFF
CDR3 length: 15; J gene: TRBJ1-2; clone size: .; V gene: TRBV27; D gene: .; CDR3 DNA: TGTGCCAGCAGTTCAGGCGGGGGGCGAGACTATGGCTACACCTTC; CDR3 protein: CASSSGGGRDYGYTF
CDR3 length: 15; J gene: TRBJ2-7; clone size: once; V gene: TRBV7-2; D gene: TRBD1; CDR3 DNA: TGTGCCAGCAGCTCGCACAGGGGGCTAGCCTACGAGCAGTACTTC; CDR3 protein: CASSSHRGLAYEQYF
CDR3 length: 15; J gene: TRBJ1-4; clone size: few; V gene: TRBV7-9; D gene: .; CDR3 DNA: TGTGCCAGCAGCTTAGATGGGACGACGAATGAAAAACTGTTTTTT; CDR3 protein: CASSLDGTTNEKLFF
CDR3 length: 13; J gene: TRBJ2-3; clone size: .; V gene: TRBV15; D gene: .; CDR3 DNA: TGTGCCACCAGCACCTTGTCCACAGATACGCAGTATTTT; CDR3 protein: CATSTLSTDTQYF
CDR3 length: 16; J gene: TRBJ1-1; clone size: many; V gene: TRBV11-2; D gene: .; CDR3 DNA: TGTGCCAGCAGCTTATTTCCGGCATTTCCGAACACTGAAGCTTTCTTT; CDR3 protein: CASSLFPAFPNTEAFF
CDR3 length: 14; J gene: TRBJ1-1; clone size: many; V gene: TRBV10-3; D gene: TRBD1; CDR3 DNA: TGTGCCATCAGTGAGTCGGGACAGGGGGCCTCAGCTTTCTTT; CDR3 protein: CAISESGQGASAFF
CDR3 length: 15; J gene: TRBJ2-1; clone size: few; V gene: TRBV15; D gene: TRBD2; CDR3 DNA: TGTGCCACCAGCAGAGATGGCGGGAGTTTGTATGAGCAGTTCTTC; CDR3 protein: CATSRDGGSLYEQFF
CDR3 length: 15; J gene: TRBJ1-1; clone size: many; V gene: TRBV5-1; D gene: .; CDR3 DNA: TGCGCCAGCAGCGGATCACTAGGGAAGAACACTGAAGCTTTCTTT; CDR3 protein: CASSGSLGKNTEAFF
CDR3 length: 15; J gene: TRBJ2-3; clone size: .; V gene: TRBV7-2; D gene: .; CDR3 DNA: TGTGCCAGCAGCCCAATTTTCGGGACTCTAGATACGCAGTATTTT; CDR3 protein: CASSPIFGTLDTQYF
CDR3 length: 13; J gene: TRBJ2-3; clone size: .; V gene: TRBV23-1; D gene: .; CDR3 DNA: TGCGCCAGCAGTCCCGATACTCAGGATACGCAGTATTTT; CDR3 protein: CASSPDTQDTQYF
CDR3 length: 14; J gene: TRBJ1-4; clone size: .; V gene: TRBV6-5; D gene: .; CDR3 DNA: TGTGCCAGCAGTTACTCCCGACCGGGCGAAAAACTGTTTTTT; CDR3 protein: CASSYSRPGEKLFF
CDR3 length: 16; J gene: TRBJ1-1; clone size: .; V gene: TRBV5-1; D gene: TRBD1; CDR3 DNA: TGCGCCAGCAGCTTGGAGGGCAGGGGGCAGGGCACTGAAGCTTTCTTT; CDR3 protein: CASSLEGRGQGTEAFF
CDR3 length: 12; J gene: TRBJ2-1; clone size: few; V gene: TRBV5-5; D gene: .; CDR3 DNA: TGTGCCAGCAGAGTTATAGGCAATGAGCAGTTCTTC; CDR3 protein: CASRVIGNEQFF
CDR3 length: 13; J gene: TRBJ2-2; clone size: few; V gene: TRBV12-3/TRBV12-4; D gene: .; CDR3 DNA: TGTGCCAGCAGCGATACTAGTGCCGGGGAGCTGTTTTTT; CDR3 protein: CASSDTSAGELFF
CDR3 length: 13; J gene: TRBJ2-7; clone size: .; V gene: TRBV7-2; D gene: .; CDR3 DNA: TGTGCCAGCAGCTTAGCGTGGGGCCGCGAGCAGTACTTC; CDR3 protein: CASSLAWGREQYF
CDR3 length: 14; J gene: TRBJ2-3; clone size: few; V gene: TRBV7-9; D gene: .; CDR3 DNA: TGTGCCAGCAGCTTATCCCTCGGAGCAGATACGCAGTATTTT; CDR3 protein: CASSLSLGADTQYF
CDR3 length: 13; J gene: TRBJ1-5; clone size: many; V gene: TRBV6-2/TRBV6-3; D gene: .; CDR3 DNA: TGTGCCAGCAGTTACCAGGGAGGTCAGCCCCAGCATTTT; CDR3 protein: CASSYQGGQPQHF
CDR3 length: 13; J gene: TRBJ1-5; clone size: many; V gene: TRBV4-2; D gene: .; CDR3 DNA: TGTGCCAGCAGCCAGGGGAACAATCAGCCCCAGCATTTT; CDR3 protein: CASSQGNNQPQHF
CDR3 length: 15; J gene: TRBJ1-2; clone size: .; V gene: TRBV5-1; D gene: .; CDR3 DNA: TGCGCCAGCAGCTTGGCTGTCGAGAGGGGCTATGGCTACACCTTC; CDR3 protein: CASSLAVERGYGYTF
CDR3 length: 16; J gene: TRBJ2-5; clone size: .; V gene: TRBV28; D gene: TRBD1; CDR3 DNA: TGTGCCAGCAGCCCACTTGGGACAGGGGACCAAGAGACCCAGTACTTC; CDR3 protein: CASSPLGTGDQETQYF
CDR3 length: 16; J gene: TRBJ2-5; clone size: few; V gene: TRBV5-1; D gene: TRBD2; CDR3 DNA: TGCGCCAGCAGCTCGACTAGCGGGGTGAGCTGGGAGACCCAGTACTTC; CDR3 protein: CASSSTSGVSWETQYF
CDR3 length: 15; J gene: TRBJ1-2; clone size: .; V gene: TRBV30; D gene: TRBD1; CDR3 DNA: TGTGCCTGGAGTGTACAGGACAGGGCTAACTATGGCTACACCTTC; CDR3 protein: CAWSVQDRANYGYTF
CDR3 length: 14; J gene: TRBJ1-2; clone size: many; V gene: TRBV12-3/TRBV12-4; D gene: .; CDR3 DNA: TGTGCCAGCAGTTTCCCATCAGACGGGGAAGTCTACACCTTC; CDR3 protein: CASSFPSDGEVYTF
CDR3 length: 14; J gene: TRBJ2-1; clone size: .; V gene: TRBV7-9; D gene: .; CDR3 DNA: TGTGCCAGCAGCTTAGCACCATTCTACAATGAGCAGTTCTTC; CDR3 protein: CASSLAPFYNEQFF
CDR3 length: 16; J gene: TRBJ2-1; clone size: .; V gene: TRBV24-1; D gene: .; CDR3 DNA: TGTGCCACCAGTGATTTGCCGGGGTCCCTTGCCAATGAGCAGTTCTTC; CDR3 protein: CATSDLPGSLANEQFF
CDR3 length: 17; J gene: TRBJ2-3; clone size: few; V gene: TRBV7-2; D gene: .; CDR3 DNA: TGTGCCAGCAGCCTTCGGGTTAAGGTCGGGAGCCCAGATACGCAGTATTTT; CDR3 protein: CASSLRVKVGSPDTQYF
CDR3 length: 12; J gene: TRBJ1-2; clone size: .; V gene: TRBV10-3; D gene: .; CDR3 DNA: TGTGCCATCACCCAGTCTGCCGGTGGCTACACCTTC; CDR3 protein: CAITQSAGGYTF
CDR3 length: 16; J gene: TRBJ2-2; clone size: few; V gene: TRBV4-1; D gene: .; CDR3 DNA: TGCGCCAGCAGCCAAGAGGCTAGCCGATACACCGGGGAGCTGTTTTTT; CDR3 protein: CASSQEASRYTGELFF
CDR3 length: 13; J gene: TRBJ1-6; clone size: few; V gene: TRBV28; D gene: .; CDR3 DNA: TGTGCCAGCACTAAGGGTTTTTATTCACCCCTCCACTTT; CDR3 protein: CASTKGFYSPLHF
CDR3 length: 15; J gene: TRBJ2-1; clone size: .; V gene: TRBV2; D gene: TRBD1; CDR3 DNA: TGTGCCAGCAGTTCCGGACAGGGGCTCTACAATGAGCAGTTCTTC; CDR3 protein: CASSSGQGLYNEQFF
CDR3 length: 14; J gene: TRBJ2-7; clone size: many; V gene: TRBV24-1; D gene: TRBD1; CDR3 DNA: TGTGCCACCCGCCGGGACAGGGGGCCAAACGAGCAGTACTTC; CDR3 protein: CATRRDRGPNEQYF
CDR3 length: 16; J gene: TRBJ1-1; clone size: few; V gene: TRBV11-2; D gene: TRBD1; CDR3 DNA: TGTGCCAGCAGCATGACAGGGACAGGGGTGAACACTGAAGCTTTCTTT; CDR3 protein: CASSMTGTGVNTEAFF
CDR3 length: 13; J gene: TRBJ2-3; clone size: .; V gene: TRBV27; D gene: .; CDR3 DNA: TGTGCCAGCAGTTTCGGGACGGCGAGGGCGCAGTATTTT; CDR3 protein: CASSFGTARAQYF
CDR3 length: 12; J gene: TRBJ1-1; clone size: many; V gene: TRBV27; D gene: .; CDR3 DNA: TGTGCCAGCAGTTTATACGGGGGGGAAGCTTTCTTT; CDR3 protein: CASSLYGGEAFF
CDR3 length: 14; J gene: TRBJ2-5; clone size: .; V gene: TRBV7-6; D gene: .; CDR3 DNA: TGTGCCAGCAGCTTTAGCGGTACTGAAGAGACCCAGTACTTC; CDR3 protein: CASSFSGTEETQYF
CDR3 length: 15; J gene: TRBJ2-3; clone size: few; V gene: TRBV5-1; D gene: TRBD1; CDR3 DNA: TGCGCCAGCAGCTTAGGGGACAGGATCACAGATACGCAGTATTTT; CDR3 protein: CASSLGDRITDTQYF
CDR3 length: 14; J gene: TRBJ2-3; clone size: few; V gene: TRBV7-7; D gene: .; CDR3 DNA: TGTGCTAGCAGCTTAGATCAGGGAACAGATACGCAGTATTTT; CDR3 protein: CASSLDQGTDTQYF
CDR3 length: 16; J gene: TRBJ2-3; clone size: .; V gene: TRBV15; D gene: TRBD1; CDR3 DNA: TGTGCCACCAGCAGAGGAACGGGACAGGGGTCAGATACGCAGTATTTT; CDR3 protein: CATSRGTGQGSDTQYF